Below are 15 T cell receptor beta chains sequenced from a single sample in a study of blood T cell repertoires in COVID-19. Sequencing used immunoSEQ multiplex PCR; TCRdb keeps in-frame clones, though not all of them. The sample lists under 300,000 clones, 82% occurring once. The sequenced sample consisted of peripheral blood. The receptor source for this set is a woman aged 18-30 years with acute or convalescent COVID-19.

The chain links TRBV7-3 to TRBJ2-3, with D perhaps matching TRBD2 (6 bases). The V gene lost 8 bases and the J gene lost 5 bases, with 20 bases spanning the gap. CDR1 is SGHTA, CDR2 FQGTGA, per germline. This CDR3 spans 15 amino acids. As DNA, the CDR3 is TGTGCCAGCTCTGAGGGAGGCCTTCCCCTAGATACGCAGTATTTT. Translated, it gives CASSEGGLPLDTQYF.

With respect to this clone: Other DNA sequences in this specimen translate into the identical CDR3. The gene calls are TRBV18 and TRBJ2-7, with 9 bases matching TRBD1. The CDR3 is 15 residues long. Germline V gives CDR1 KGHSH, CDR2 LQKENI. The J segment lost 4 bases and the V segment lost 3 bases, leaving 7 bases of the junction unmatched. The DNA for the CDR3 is TGTGCCAGCTCACCGCCGGGACAGGGTGTGTACGAGCAGTACTTC. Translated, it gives CASSPPGQGVYEQYF.

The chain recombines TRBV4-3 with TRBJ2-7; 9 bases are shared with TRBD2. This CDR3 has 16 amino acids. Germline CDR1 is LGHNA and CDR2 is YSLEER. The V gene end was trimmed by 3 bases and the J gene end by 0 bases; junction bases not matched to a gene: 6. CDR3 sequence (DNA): TGCGCCAGCAGCCAGGAAACTAGCGGGCTCTCCTACGAGCAGTACTTC. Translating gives CASSQETSGLSYEQYF.

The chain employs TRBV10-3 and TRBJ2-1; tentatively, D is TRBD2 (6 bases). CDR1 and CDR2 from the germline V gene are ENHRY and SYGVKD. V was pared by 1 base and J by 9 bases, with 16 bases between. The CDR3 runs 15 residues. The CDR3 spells CAISEFETSGFEQFF. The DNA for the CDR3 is TGTGCCATCAGTGAGTTCGAGACTAGTGGGTTTGAGCAGTTCTTC.

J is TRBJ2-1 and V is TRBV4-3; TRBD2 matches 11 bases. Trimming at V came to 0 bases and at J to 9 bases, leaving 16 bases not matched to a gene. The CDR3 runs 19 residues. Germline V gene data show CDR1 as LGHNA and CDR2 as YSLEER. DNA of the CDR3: TGCGCCAGCAGCCAAGATTCCACCGGACTAGCGGGTATATCGGGTGAGCAGTTCTTC. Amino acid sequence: CASSQDSTGLAGISGEQFF.

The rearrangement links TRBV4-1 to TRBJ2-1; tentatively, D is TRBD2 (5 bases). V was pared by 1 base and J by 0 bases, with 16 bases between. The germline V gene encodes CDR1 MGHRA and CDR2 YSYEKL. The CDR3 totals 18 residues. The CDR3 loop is CASSQATDVGDSYNEQFF. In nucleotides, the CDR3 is TGCGCCAGCAGCCAAGCCACCGACGTCGGGGACTCCTACAATGAGCAGTTCTTC.

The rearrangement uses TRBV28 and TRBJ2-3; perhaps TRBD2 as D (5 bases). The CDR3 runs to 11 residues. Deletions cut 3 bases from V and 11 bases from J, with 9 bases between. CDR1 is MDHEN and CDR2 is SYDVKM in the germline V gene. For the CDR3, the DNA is TGTGCCAGCAGTTTCGAGCGGAAGCAGTATTTT. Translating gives CASSFERKQYF. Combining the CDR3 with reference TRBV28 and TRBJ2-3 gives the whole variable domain DVKVTQSSRYLVKRTGEKVFLECVQDMDHENMFWYRQDPGLGLRLIYFSYDVKMKEKGDIPEGYSVSREKKERFSLILESASTNQTSMYLCASSFERKQYFGPGTRLTVL.

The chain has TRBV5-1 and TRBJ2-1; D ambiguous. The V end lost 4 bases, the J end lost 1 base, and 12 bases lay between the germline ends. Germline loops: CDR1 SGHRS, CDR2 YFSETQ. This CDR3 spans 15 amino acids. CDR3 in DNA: TGCGCCAGCAGCGTCGCCGAGGTATCCTACAATGAGCAGTTCTTC. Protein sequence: CASSVAEVSYNEQFF.

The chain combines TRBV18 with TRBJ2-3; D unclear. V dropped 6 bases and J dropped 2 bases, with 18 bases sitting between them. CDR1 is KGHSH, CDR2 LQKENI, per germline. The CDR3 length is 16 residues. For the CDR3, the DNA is TGTGCCAGCTCGCCCGCCGTTTGGCCTTTCACAGATACGCAGTATTTT. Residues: CASSPAVWPFTDTQYF.

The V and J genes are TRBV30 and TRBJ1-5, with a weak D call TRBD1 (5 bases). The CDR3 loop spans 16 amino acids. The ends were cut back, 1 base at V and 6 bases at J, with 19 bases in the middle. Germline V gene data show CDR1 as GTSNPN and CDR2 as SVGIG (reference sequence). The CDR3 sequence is CAWSAKSRGEGQPQHF. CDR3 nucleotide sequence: TGTGCCTGGAGTGCAAAATCCCGGGGGGAGGGTCAGCCCCAGCATTTT.

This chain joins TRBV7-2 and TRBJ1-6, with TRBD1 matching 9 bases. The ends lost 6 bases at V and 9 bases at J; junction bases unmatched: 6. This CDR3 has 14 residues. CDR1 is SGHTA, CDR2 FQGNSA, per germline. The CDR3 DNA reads TGTGCCAGCAGGGCCGGGACAGGGAGTTCACCCCTCCACTTT. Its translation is CASRAGTGSSPLHF.

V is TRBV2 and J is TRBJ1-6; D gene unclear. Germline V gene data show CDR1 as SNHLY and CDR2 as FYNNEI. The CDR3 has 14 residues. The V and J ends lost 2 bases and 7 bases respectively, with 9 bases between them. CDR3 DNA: TGTGCCAGCAGTGAACGACGGGGAAATTCACCCCTCCACTTT. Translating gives CASSERRGNSPLHF.

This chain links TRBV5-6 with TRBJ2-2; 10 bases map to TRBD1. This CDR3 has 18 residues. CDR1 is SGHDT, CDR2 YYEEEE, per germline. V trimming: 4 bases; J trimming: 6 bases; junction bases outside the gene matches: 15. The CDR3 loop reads CASSASGTGDLVPGELFF. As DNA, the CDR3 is TGTGCCAGCAGCGCCTCCGGGACAGGGGACTTGGTCCCCGGGGAGCTGTTTTTT.

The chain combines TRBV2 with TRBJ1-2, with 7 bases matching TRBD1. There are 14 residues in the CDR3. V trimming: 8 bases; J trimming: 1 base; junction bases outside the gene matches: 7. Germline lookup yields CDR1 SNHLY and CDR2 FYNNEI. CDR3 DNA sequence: TGTGCCAGCCTGAAGGGGGCGAGTAACTATGGCTACACCTTC. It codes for CASLKGASNYGYTF.

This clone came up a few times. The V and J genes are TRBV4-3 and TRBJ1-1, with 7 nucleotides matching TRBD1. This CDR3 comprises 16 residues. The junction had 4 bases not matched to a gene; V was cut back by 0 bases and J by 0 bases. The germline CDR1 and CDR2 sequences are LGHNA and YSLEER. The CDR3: CASSQDSGQLNTEAFF. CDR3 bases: TGCGCCAGCAGCCAAGATTCGGGACAGTTGAACACTGAAGCTTTCTTT.